This entry concerns a single T cell receptor beta chain. Its antigen is undetermined. The data stem from a study of identical twins. General study findings and limits: Abundant cord blood beta clonotypes carried fewer insertions; memory repertoires showed none. Out-of-frame beta chain sequences displayed weaker excess sharing between twins.

TCRdb recomputed calls from the 5' RACE reads with MiXCR, one row per CDR3 protein. The sample carries more than 400,000 distinct CDR3 sequences, approximately 16% recorded once. J lost 3 bases, V lost 5 bases, and 9 bases had no gene match. The CDR3 length is 15 residues. The germline gives CDR1 SGHAT, CDR2 FQNNGV. This sample also belongs to another study, concerning yellow fever vaccine responses in identical twins. This second study notes: Reports say the vaccine T cell response in twins looked partly convergent and partly personalized.

The TCR originated in a woman under 30 in good health. V usage is TRBV11-2 and J usage is TRBJ2-5, with 7 positions matching TRBD1. Material for sequencing was CD4+ T cells sorted from blood. CDR3 sequence: CASSPGTVNEETQYF. CDR3 nucleotides: TGTGCCAGCAGCCCCGGGACAGTTAACGAAGAGACCCAGTACTTC.